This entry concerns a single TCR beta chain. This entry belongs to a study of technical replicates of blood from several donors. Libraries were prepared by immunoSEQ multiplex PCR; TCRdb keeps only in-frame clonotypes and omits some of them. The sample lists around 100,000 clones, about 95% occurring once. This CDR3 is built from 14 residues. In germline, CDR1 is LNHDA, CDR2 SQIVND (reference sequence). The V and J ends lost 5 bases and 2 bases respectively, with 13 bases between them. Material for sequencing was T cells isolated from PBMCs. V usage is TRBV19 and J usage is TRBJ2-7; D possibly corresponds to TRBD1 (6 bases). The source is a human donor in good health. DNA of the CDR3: TGTGCCAGTAGTGCCGATAGGGGGACCTACGAGCAGTACTTC. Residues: CASSADRGTYEQYF.